A selection of T cell receptor beta chains follows, all from one sample in a study of blood T cell repertoires in COVID-19. Sequencing used immunoSEQ multiplex PCR; TCRdb keeps in-frame clones, though not all of them. This table holds 130,000 to 150,000 clones, 75% to 90% found once. Input material: peripheral blood. All receptors derive from a human donor in a cohort sampled during active COVID-19. Both conserved end residues are part of each CDR3. The D gene is left open where the match is weak. A clone size is listed for some rows: how often the clone was seen (once, few, many), or a class if it is expanded.

D gene	V gene	clone size	J gene	CDR3 DNA	CDR3 protein
TRBD2	TRBV3-1/TRBV3-2	.	TRBJ2-5	TGTGCCAGCAGCCACGGACTAGCGGGGGAGACCCAGTACTTC	CASSHGLAGETQYF
TRBD2	TRBV6-5	few	TRBJ2-1	TGTGCCAGCTGGGGGGGGTTAAGCAATGAGCAGTTCTTC	CASWGGLSNEQFF
TRBD1	TRBV2	.	TRBJ1-4	TGTGCCAGCAGTGGATACAGGGGGATGAATGAAAAACTGTTTTTT	CASSGYRGMNEKLFF
.	TRBV9	.	TRBJ2-3	TGTGCCAGCAGCGTGGGTCCGGGACTGGACACAGATACGCAGTATTTT	CASSVGPGLDTDTQYF
.	TRBV12-3/TRBV12-4	.	TRBJ2-7	TGTGCCAGCAGTTTCAGGGGCGAGCAGTACTTC	CASSFRGEQYF
.	TRBV7-9	once	TRBJ1-5	TGTGCCAGCAGCTTAGCCCAGGATCAGCCCCAGCATTTT	CASSLAQDQPQHF
.	TRBV2	.	TRBJ1-6	TGTGCCAGCAGTGTTTCACAGAATAATTCACCCCTCCACTTT	CASSVSQNNSPLHF
TRBD2	TRBV5-1	few	TRBJ2-3	TGCGCCAGCAGCTTGGAGGCGGGGGGGCGGACAGATACGCAGTATTTT	CASSLEAGGRTDTQYF
.	TRBV9	.	TRBJ2-3	TGTGCCAGCAGCGTAGTGGTAGGGGCGGATACGCAGTATTTT	CASSVVVGADTQYF
TRBD1	TRBV6-2/TRBV6-3	few	TRBJ1-4	TGTGCCAGCAGCAAGGACAGGGGTAATGAAAAACTGTTTTTT	CASSKDRGNEKLFF
.	TRBV7-9	.	TRBJ1-1	TGTGCCAGCAGCTTGAATCAGAATACTGAAGCTTTCTTT	CASSLNQNTEAFF
TRBD2	TRBV24-1	.	TRBJ2-1	TGTGCCACCAGTGAAGGTAGCGGGGGTTCCTACAATGAGCAGTTCTTC	CATSEGSGGSYNEQFF
.	TRBV19	.	TRBJ1-5	TGTGCCAGTAGTGCCCACAAGTCAAATAGCAATCAGCCCCAGCATTTT	CASSAHKSNSNQPQHF
TRBD2	TRBV2	once	TRBJ2-2	TGTGCCAGCACCCGGGGGAGAGCGGGGGGAAACCCCACCGGGGAGCTGTTTTTT	CASTRGRAGGNPTGELFF
.	TRBV5-1	few	TRBJ2-7	TGCGCCAGCAGCTTTGACAGAGCCTACGAGCAGTACTTC	CASSFDRAYEQYF
.	TRBV19	.	TRBJ2-2	TGTGCCAGCAGCGCACAACGAGGCACCGGGGAGCTGTTTTTT	CASSAQRGTGELFF
TRBD1	TRBV18	once	TRBJ1-2	TGTGCCAGCTCAGCAGGGACAGCCCTCTATGGCTACACCTTC	CASSAGTALYGYTF
TRBD1	TRBV28	.	TRBJ1-2	TGTGCCAGCAGTTCACTTAGGACAGGGGGCTCCTATGGCTACACCTTC	CASSSLRTGGSYGYTF
.	TRBV19	.	TRBJ1-1	TGTGCCAGTCGGGGGAACACTGAAGCTTTCTTT	CASRGNTEAFF
.	TRBV11-2	.	TRBJ1-1	TGTGCCAGCAGCCCCGCCGACAGGTTGAACACTGAAGCTTTCTTT	CASSPADRLNTEAFF
.	TRBV7-9	.	TRBJ2-3	TGTGCCAGCAGCTTAGGGGGACACCGGAGCACAGATACGCAGTATTTT	CASSLGGHRSTDTQYF
TRBD1	TRBV9	.	TRBJ2-7	TGTGCCAGCAGCATATCGGACAGGAGTACCTCCTACGAGCAGTACTTC	CASSISDRSTSYEQYF
TRBD1	TRBV7-9	.	TRBJ2-5	TGTGCCAGCAGCTTCGGACAGGGGGCACGGGAGACCCAGTACTTC	CASSFGQGARETQYF
TRBD1	TRBV5-1	.	TRBJ1-4	TGCGCCAGCAGCAGGACCGGGACAGGGGCCGGCGGTGAAAAACTGTTTTTT	CASSRTGTGAGGEKLFF
.	TRBV27	.	TRBJ2-3	TGTGCCAGCAGCATAGTAGGGCAGGGTTTGGATACGCAGTATTTT	CASSIVGQGLDTQYF
.	TRBV11-1	.	TRBJ2-1	TGTGCCAGCAGCTTAGCTGCCGGCTCCTACAATGAGCAGTTCTTC	CASSLAAGSYNEQFF
.	TRBV24-1	.	TRBJ2-1	TGTGCCACCAGTCCGGAGACAGGTTGGGCAGAGCAGTTCTTC	CATSPETGWAEQFF
.	TRBV7-9	.	TRBJ1-2	TGTGCCAGCATGATTGCGGGACCCGAGGGTGGCTACACCTTC	CASMIAGPEGGYTF
TRBD1	TRBV19	once	TRBJ1-2	TGTGCCAGTAGTATAGCGGGGGACAGACCTTATGGCTACACCTTC	CASSIAGDRPYGYTF
TRBD1	TRBV3-1/TRBV3-2	.	TRBJ1-2	TGTGCCAGCAGCCCATCCGGGACAGGGAACTATGGCTACACCTTC	CASSPSGTGNYGYTF
TRBD2	TRBV4-1	.	TRBJ2-5	TGCGCCAGCAGCCAAGGCCCCTCTGGCGGGGGGGGGCAAGAGACCCAGTACTTC	CASSQGPSGGGGQETQYF
TRBD2	TRBV3-1/TRBV3-2	.	TRBJ2-2	TGTGCCAGCAGCCATGCAAAGGGACTAGCGGGAACCGGGGAGCTGTTTTTT	CASSHAKGLAGTGELFF
.	TRBV27	.	TRBJ2-7	TGTGCCAGCAGTTTATTCGCTGGCGGGGAGCAGTACTTC	CASSLFAGGEQYF
TRBD2	TRBV15	.	TRBJ2-1	TGTGCCACCAGCAGACCCGGGACTAGCGGGAGCGATGAGCAGTTCTTC	CATSRPGTSGSDEQFF
.	TRBV6-6	.	TRBJ1-2	TGTGCCAGCAGCCCCGGTGGAGTCTACACCTTC	CASSPGGVYTF
.	TRBV14	.	TRBJ2-3	TGTGCCAGCAGCCGGGGGGGCCGGTCTGATACGCAGTATTTT	CASSRGGRSDTQYF
TRBD1	TRBV6-5	.	TRBJ1-4	TGTGCCAGCAGTAGTACAGGGGGCTCGGAAAAACTGTTTTTT	CASSSTGGSEKLFF
.	TRBV7-9	.	TRBJ2-1	TGTGCCAGCAGCGGTACCTCTTGGGCCAGCTCCTACAATGAGCAGTTCTTC	CASSGTSWASSYNEQFF
TRBD1	TRBV28	.	TRBJ1-1	TGTGCCAGCAGGGTGACCGGGACAGTGAACACTGAAGCTTTCTTT	CASRVTGTVNTEAFF
.	TRBV12-3/TRBV12-4	.	TRBJ1-5	TGTGCCAGCCAACAAACTAGCAATCAGCCCCAGCATTTT	CASQQTSNQPQHF
.	TRBV21-1	.	TRBJ1-2	TGTGCCAGCAGTAAGAGACATCCGGATTATGGCTACACCTTC	CASSKRHPDYGYTF
.	TRBV9	few	TRBJ1-1	TGTGCCAGCAGCGTAGAGCAGGGGTGTCCTGAAGCTTTCTTT	CASSVEQGCPEAFF
TRBD1	TRBV4-1	once	TRBJ2-1	TGCGCCAGCAGCAAAACCAGACAGGGGGGGAGGTTGAATGAGCAGTTCTTC	CASSKTRQGGRLNEQFF
TRBD2	TRBV20-1	.	TRBJ2-7	TGCAGTGCTAGTATAATAGCGGGCCGGGGGGACGAGCAGTACTTC	CSASIIAGRGDEQYF
TRBD2	TRBV4-1	.	TRBJ2-4	TGCGCCAGCAGCCAAGATGGCCCCAGCGGGGGTCTCACCAAAAACATTCAGTACTTC	CASSQDGPSGGLTKNIQYF
.	TRBV10-2	.	TRBJ1-2	TGCGCCAGCACCCTGGGTCAGGGCTATGGCTACACCTTC	CASTLGQGYGYTF